This paragraph reports one T cell receptor (beta chain). The CDR3 totals 14 residues. Trimming stripped 0 bases from V and 0 bases from J, with 6 bases between. Germline loops: CDR1 MNHEY, CDR2 SVGEGT. The data belong to a study of blood T cell repertoires in COVID-19. Study at large: COVID-19 samples collected from the United States, Italy and Spain covered acute and convalescent phases. PBMCs, B-cell-depleted T cells, or T cells were the source of the cDNA or gDNA that made up the material.

Original analysis: Reference gene primers were amplified, and this amplification served to estimate nucleated cell counts. The assay was immunoSEQ multiplex PCR, and TCRdb's table has in-frame clones only and misses some. D and trimming were read from the DNA, whereas the V and J calls and clone size are those reported in that table. This repertoire shows some 170,000 clones, about 85% found once; its top ten account for just under 8.5%. This chain joins TRBV6-2 or TRBV6-3 and TRBJ2-7; possible D gene TRBD2, 6 bases. The sequenced material came from peripheral blood. The sequence was obtained from a woman between 55 and 75 years old with acute or convalescent COVID-19. In nucleotides, the CDR3 is TGTGCCAGCAGTTACTCGGGGGGCTCCTACGAGCAGTACTTC. It encodes CASSYSGGSYEQYF.